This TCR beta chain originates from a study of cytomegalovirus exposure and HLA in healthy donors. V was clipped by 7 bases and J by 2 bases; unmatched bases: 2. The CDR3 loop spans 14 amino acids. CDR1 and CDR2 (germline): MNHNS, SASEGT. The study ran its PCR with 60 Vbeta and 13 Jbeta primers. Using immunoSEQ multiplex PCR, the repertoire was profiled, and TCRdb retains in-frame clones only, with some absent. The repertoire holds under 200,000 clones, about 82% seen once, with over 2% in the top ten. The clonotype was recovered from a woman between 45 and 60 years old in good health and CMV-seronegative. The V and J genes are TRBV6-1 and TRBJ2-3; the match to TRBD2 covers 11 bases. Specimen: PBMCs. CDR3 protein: CASKLAGVTDTQYF. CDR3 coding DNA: TGTGCCAGCAAACTAGCGGGAGTCACAGATACGCAGTATTTT.